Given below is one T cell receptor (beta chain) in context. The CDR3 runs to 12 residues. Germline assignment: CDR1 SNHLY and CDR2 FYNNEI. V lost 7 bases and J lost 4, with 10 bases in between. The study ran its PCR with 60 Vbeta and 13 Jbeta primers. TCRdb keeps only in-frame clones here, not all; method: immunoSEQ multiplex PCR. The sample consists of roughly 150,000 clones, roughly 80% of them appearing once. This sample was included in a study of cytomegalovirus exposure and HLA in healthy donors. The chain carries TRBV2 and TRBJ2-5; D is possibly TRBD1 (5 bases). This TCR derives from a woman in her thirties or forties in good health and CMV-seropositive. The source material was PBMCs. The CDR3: CASTQGTETQYF. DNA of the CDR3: TGTGCCAGCACTCAGGGAACAGAGACCCAGTACTTC.